Below are 3 T cell receptor beta chains sequenced from a single sample in a study of beta chain features in type 1 diabetes. The study's findings and limits: Within each of all four CD4+ subsets, Type 1 diabetes patients had TCRB CDR3s that were moderately but significantly shorter.

No antigen has been assigned to these receptors. Since all of the isolated RNA was reverse transcribed, expressed TCRB transcripts were what got sequenced. TCRdb's copy holds only in-frame clones and misses some; the assay was immunoSEQ multiplex PCR. The profile shows roughly 150,000 clones, 10% of them singletons. The sample taken for sequencing was central memory CD4+ T cells from blood. These receptors originate from a young man with type 1 diabetes.

The V call is TRBV9, the J call TRBJ1-5; 12 nucleotides line up with TRBD1. The CDR3 is 15 residues long. The V gene's germline CDR1 is SGDLS and CDR2 YYNGEE. J gave up 6 bases and V 4 bases, and 5 bases lay outside the gene matches. The CDR3 sequence is CASSYGTGGGQPQHF. CDR3 bases: TGTGCCAGCAGCTACGGGACAGGGGGCGGTCAGCCCCAGCATTTT.

The sample holds a few counts of this clone. The V call is TRBV7-2, the J call TRBJ2-7; D is perhaps TRBD2 (5 bases). The germline V and J ends were trimmed by 3 bases and 7 bases, with 13 bases remaining between them. The CDR3 runs to 13 residues. Germline V CDR1 and CDR2: SGHTA, FQGNSA. The CDR3 coding sequence is TGTGCCAGCAGCTTTAGCGCCCCGGGGGAGCAGTACTTC. It translates to CASSFSAPGEQYF.

This clone was detected a few times. V is TRBV28 and J is TRBJ2-4; 10 bases map to TRBD2. There are 14 residues in the CDR3. Germline assignment: CDR1 MDHEN and CDR2 SYDVKM. Trimming took 6 bases from V and 9 from J; bases not matched to a gene: 8. The CDR3 DNA is TGTGCCAGCAGCCTTAGCGGGGGGAGGGGCATTCAGTACTTC. This gives the protein CASSLSGGRGIQYF.